The 27 T cell receptor beta chains below were found in one sample sequenced in a study of Graves' ophthalmopathy and Graves' hyperthyroidism. Amplified TCR beta CDR3 regions were obtained using RNA transcripts as template. After a first-round RT-PCR with HTBI primers, a second-round multiplex PCR was run. Using its own MiXCR run on the multiplex PCR reads, TCRdb lists one record per CDR3 protein. The sample includes some 520,000 distinct CDR3 sequences, approximately 14% of them seen just once. The source material was blood. The receptors originated from a woman younger than 45 with Graves' ophthalmopathy.

Ten or more counts support this clonotype. This rearrangement joins TRBV6-1 to TRBJ2-7, with 9 bases matching TRBD2. Trimming at V came to 0 bases and at J to 2 bases, leaving 8 bases not matched to a gene. The CDR3 is 17 residues long. Per germline, CDR1 MNHNS and CDR2 SASEGT. The CDR3 reads CASSEAVSGRRTYEQYF. CDR3 coding DNA: TGTGCCAGCAGTGAAGCGGTTAGCGGGAGACGCACCTACGAGCAGTACTTC.

This clonotype was observed at least ten times. The chain recombines TRBV11-2 with TRBJ2-7; perhaps TRBD2 as D (5 bases). The CDR3 is made up of 18 amino acids. The V gene's germline CDR1 is SGHAT and CDR2 FQNNGV. V dropped 1 base and J dropped 0 bases, with 19 bases sitting between them. Here the CDR3 reads CASSLVQLIEGGSYEQYF. The CDR3 bases are TGTGCCAGCAGCTTAGTTCAATTAATCGAGGGCGGCTCCTACGAGCAGTACTTC.

The table lists this clonotype with many counts. V is TRBV30 and J is TRBJ1-1; 7 bases line up with TRBD1. The CDR3 runs to 12 residues. Trimming cost V 0 bases and J 11 bases; bases outside gene matches: 6. The V gene's germline CDR1 is GTSNPN and CDR2 SVGIG (reference sequence). Here the CDR3 DNA reads TGTGCCTGGAGTGTACTGGGGACAGATGCTTTCTTT. Translation gives CAWSVLGTDAFF.

In its sample, this clonotype was seen many times. The chain carries TRBV24-1 and TRBJ1-5; D might be TRBD1 (6 bases). Germline CDR1 reads KGHDR; CDR2 reads SFDVKD. The CDR3 is made up of 15 amino acids. Trimming shortened V by 4 bases and J by 6 bases, and 15 bases separated the two germline ends. DNA for the CDR3: TGTGCCACCAGTGACTCCGGACAGTTAACTCAGCCCCAGCATTTT. Amino acids: CATSDSGQLTQPQHF.

Notes on this clonotype: A single base separates this from a much larger clone, so it may be a read error. As the CDR3 is not closed by the conserved phenylalanine or tryptophan, this likely results from a read error. The V gene is TRBV20-1, the J gene TRBJ2-7; 14 bases are shared with TRBD2. Looked up from germline, CDR1 is DFQATT and CDR2 is SNEGSKA (reference sequence). This CDR3 contains 14 residues. V trimming: 6 bases; J trimming: 5 bases; junction bases outside the gene matches: 6. In DNA, the CDR3 is TGCAGTGCGTTGACTAGCGGGGGGGCCCACGAGCAGTACTGC. The encoded protein is CSALTSGGAHEQYC.

This clonotype was seen at least ten times. This chain uses TRBV6-5 with TRBJ2-7, with a tentative D call TRBD1 (6 bases). CDR1 is MNHEY and CDR2 is SVGAGI in the germline V gene. The CDR3 runs 14 residues. The V and J ends lost 2 bases and 3 bases respectively, with 11 bases between them. CDR3 coding DNA: TGTGCCAGCAGTTACGAGACAGGTTTCTACGAGCAGTACTTC. Its translation: CASSYETGFYEQYF.

This clonotype was seen a handful of times. J is TRBJ1-1 and V is TRBV30; 9 bases agree with TRBD1. Trimming removed 1 base from V and 11 bases from J; junction bases left unmatched: 8. In germline, CDR1 is GTSNPN, CDR2 SVGIG (reference sequence). CDR3 length: 13 residues. CDR3 nucleotides: TGTGCCTGGAGTGCCCTTACAGGGGGCCAGGCTTTCTTT. As protein: CAWSALTGGQAFF. Combining the CDR3 with reference TRBV30 and TRBJ1-1 gives the whole variable domain SQTIHQWPATLVQPVGSPLSLECTVEGTSNPNLYWYRQAAGRGLQLLFYSVGIGQISSEVPQNLSASRPQDRQFILSSKKLLLSDSGFYLCAWSALTGGQAFFGQGTRLTVV.

This clonotype appeared many times. The chain joins TRBV2 to TRBJ1-5; D is perhaps TRBD1 (5 bases). Germline CDR1 reads SNHLY; CDR2 reads FYNNEI. Trimming took off 8 bases at V and 0 bases at J, with 11 bases between the two ends. The CDR3 has 14 residues. In DNA form, the CDR3 reads TGTGCCAGCGACAGAACGTATAGCAATCAGCCCCAGCATTTT. It translates to CASDRTYSNQPQHF.

This clonotype was seen repeatedly, ten times or more. This chain connects TRBV12-3 or TRBV12-4 to TRBJ1-1, with a tentative D call TRBD1 (5 bases). The length of the CDR3 is 13 residues. The ends were cut back, 5 bases at V and 3 bases at J, with 10 bases in the middle. The CDR3 protein is CASSRDGYTEAFF. In DNA form, the CDR3 reads TGTGCCAGCAGTCGGGACGGCTACACTGAAGCTTTCTTT.

This clonotype was recorded at least ten times. The rearrangement links TRBV3-1 to TRBJ2-7; 13 nucleotides agree with TRBD2. The V and J ends lost 4 bases and 5 bases, in that order; junction bases with no gene match: 8. The germline gives CDR1 LGHDT, CDR2 YNNKEL (reference sequence). The CDR3 contains 16 residues. CDR3 bases: TGTGCCAGCAGCCTCCGACTAGCGGGAGGTAGGGACGAGCAGTACTTC. Its protein is CASSLRLAGGRDEQYF.

Regarding this clonotype: This may be a read error: a much more frequent sequence differs by one nucleotide. This rearrangement joins TRBV7-2 to TRBJ1-2; D might be TRBD1 (6 bases). Trimming pared 5 bases from V and 8 bases from J, leaving 18 bases between. This CDR3 comprises 14 residues. Germline assignment: CDR1 SGHTA and CDR2 FQGNSA. This CDR3 is CASSPGGATKGYTF. CDR3 nucleotide sequence: TGTGCCAGCAGCCCCGGGGGGGCTACGAAAGGCTACACCTTC.

V usage is TRBV2 and J usage is TRBJ2-5, with 12 bases aligning to TRBD1. CDR1 and CDR2 (germline): SNHLY, FYNNEI. V shed 4 bases and J 5 bases; nucleotides not matched to a gene: 5. This CDR3 contains 15 residues. CDR3 in amino acids: CASSGGTGGFETQYF. The CDR3 DNA reads as TGTGCCAGCAGTGGAGGGACAGGGGGCTTCGAGACCCAGTACTTC.

This clonotype appeared many times. This rearrangement joins TRBV7-3 to TRBJ1-2, with 7 bases fitting TRBD1. In germline, CDR1 is SGHTA, CDR2 FQGTGA. With V trimmed by 8 bases and J by 9 bases, 9 bases remained unmatched. The CDR3 spans 12 residues. In DNA form, the CDR3 reads TGTGCCAGCGGCTCAGGGGGTTCGCGCTACACCTTC. As protein: CASGSGGSRYTF.

V gene TRBV12-3 or TRBV12-4 combines with J gene TRBJ2-5; 8 positions match TRBD1. The CDR3 totals 14 residues. Unmatched junction bases numbered 6, after V lost 5 bases and J lost 4 bases. CDR3 in DNA: TGTGCCAGCAGTGTGGGACAGGACGTAGAGACCCAGTACTTC. Amino acid sequence: CASSVGQDVETQYF.

The table lists this clonotype with many counts. The V and J genes are TRBV6-5 and TRBJ2-7; 11 bases line up with TRBD1. CDR3 size: 21 residues. Germline-derived CDR1 and CDR2 are MNHEY and SVGAGI. Trimming removed 4 bases from V and 3 bases from J; junction bases left unmatched: 23. The CDR3 DNA reads TGTGCCAGCAGTTTCTCGGGACAGGGGGGTCCGGGACTCGGCAAGGTCTACGAGCAGTACTTC. The encoded protein is CASSFSGQGGPGLGKVYEQYF.

The rearrangement uses TRBV7-9 and TRBJ1-3, with D unclear. Per germline, CDR1 SEHNR and CDR2 FQNEAQ (reference sequence). This CDR3 spans 15 amino acids. The V and J ends lost 5 bases and 4 bases respectively, with 15 bases between them. The chain's CDR3 is CASSTAGVDGNTIYF. The CDR3 nucleotides read TGTGCCAGCAGCACGGCCGGGGTAGACGGAAACACCATATATTTT.

This clonotype was counted many times. The V and J genes are TRBV20-1 and TRBJ2-7, with 10 bases matching TRBD1. This CDR3 has 14 residues. Looked up from germline, CDR1 is DFQATT and CDR2 is SNEGSKA (reference sequence). Trimming cost V 6 bases and J 7 bases; bases outside gene matches: 12. CDR3 coding DNA: TGCAGTGCCCTCCGGGACAGGGGAACGGATGAGCAGTACTTC. This translates into CSALRDRGTDEQYF.

This clonotype was observed at least ten times. The chain couples TRBV28 to TRBJ1-2; no definite D call. Germline CDR1 is MDHEN and CDR2 is SYDVKM. This CDR3 is built from 12 residues. The ends were cut back, 8 bases at V and 8 bases at J, with 15 bases in the middle. CDR3 in DNA: TGTGCCAGCGAGGATTATCCAAGGGGCTACACCTTC. Amino acid sequence: CASEDYPRGYTF.

This clonotype was seen ten or more times. The J gene is TRBJ1-1, the V gene TRBV19; the match to TRBD1 covers 11 bases. V gave up 9 bases and J gave up 7 bases; unmatched junction bases: 10. The length of the CDR3 is 14 residues. CDR1 and CDR2 from the germline V gene are LNHDA and SQIVND (reference sequence). The CDR3 DNA sequence: TGTGCCAGCCGGGACAGGGGGAGGTCTGATGAAGCTTTCTTT. Amino acids: CASRDRGRSDEAFF.

As concerns this clonotype: This may come from a read error, since a much larger clone is one base off. The V and J genes are TRBV20-1 and TRBJ1-1; tentative D call: TRBD1 (5 bases). Germline assignment: CDR1 DFQATT and CDR2 SNEGSKA (reference sequence). The CDR3 has 14 amino acids. The DNA for the CDR3 is TGCAGTGCTAGTGGGGGGTTCCAGCAATATGAAGCTTGCTTT. Translation: CSASGGFQQYEACF.

This clonotype was observed at least ten times. The CDR3 nucleotides are TGCAGCGTTGGAGAGGGATTTGGCTACACCTTC. Residues: CSVGEGFGYTF. This chain connects TRBV29-1 to TRBJ1-2; D gene uncertain. Germline V gives CDR1 SQVTM, CDR2 ANQGSEA. This CDR3 spans 11 amino acids. Between the trimmed V and J ends, which lost 4 bases and 7 bases, there was a span of 10 bases.

This clonotype was recorded many times. This chain joins TRBV6-2 or TRBV6-3 and TRBJ1-1; TRBD1 matches 7 bases. The germline V gene encodes CDR1 MNHEY and CDR2 SVGEGT. J lost 5 bases, V lost 5 bases, and 8 bases had no gene match. The CDR3 loop spans 14 amino acids. Written as DNA, the CDR3 is TGTGCCAGCAGTGGCGCACAGGGGTTTACTGAAGCTTTCTTT. Residues: CASSGAQGFTEAFF.

This clonotype was detected many times. The chain recombines TRBV7-8 with TRBJ2-7; TRBD2 is a possible D gene (6 bases). This CDR3 has 16 residues. Trimming took off 5 bases at V and 0 bases at J, with 17 bases between the two ends. CDR1 SGHVS and CDR2 FQNEAQ come from the germline V gene. DNA for the CDR3: TGTGCCAGCAGCCTCCTGGGCGGGGCCCCCTCCTACGAGCAGTACTTC. The encoded protein is CASSLLGGAPSYEQYF.

This clonotype appeared many times. The V gene is TRBV27, the J gene TRBJ1-2; TRBD1 matches at 7 bases. The germline gives CDR1 MNHEY, CDR2 SMNVEV (reference sequence). Trimming cost V 6 bases and J 8 bases; bases outside gene matches: 9. This CDR3 is built from 13 residues. CDR3 in DNA: TGTGCCAGCAGCAAACTACAGGGGATGGGCTACACCTTC. Its translation: CASSKLQGMGYTF.

This clonotype was seen at least ten times. The chain uses TRBV6-5 and TRBJ1-2; TRBD1 agrees at 7 bases. The CDR3 has 15 amino acids. Germline V gives CDR1 MNHEY, CDR2 SVGAGI. V trimming: 0 bases; J trimming: 7 bases; junction bases outside the gene matches: 8. For the CDR3, the DNA is TGTGCCAGCAGTTACTCCGGGACAGACCCACTTGGCTACACCTTC. Translation: CASSYSGTDPLGYTF.

In this sample, this clonotype turned up many times. This rearrangement joins TRBV7-2 to TRBJ1-5; D is possibly TRBD1 (6 bases). V was trimmed by 5 bases and J by 4 bases, leaving 9 bases between them. There are 13 residues in the CDR3. Germline-derived CDR1 and CDR2 are SGHTA and FQGNSA. The CDR3 loop is CASSAGVNQPQHF. In DNA, the CDR3 is TGTGCCAGCAGCGCAGGGGTTAATCAGCCCCAGCATTTT. The whole variable domain, remainder taken from reference TRBV7-2 and TRBJ1-5, is GAGVSQSPSNKVTEKGKDVELRCDPISGHTALYWYRQSLGQGLEFLIYFQGNSAPDKSGLPSDRFSAERTGGSVSTLTIQRTQQEDSAVYLCASSAGVNQPQHFGDGTRLSIL.

For this clonotype: One end of the junction does not line up with germline, which may come from a read error. The rearrangement uses TRBV12-3 or TRBV12-4 and TRBJ1-1; TRBD1 is a possible D gene (6 bases). The CDR3 length is 13 residues. CDR3 loop: CASSGQRNPEAFF. CDR3 bases: TGTGCTAGCAGCGGACAGCGGAACCCTGAAGCTTTCTTT.